This T cell receptor beta chain was found in a study of cytomegalovirus exposure and HLA in healthy donors. Study-level information: Among 350 to 500 genotyped donors, approximately 80% fell in the Caucasian-associated ancestry cluster. Overall study results and limits: No immune exposure information besides CMV serostatus was available. Some TCR beta chains (roughly 150 of them) were listed as cytomegalovirus-associated.

Of note for this clone: Its matching antigen is unknown.

Healthy people donating bone marrow made up the donors. Researchers ran the PCR with 60 Vbeta and 13 Jbeta primers. Generated by immunoSEQ multiplex PCR, the TCRdb table keeps only in-frame clones and is missing some. Of roughly 130,000 clones in the sample, about 79% are singletons; the top ten hold 2.5% to 3%. J lost 5 bases, V lost 4 bases, and 7 bases had no gene match. There are 15 residues in the CDR3. Germline V lookup: CDR1 SGHTA, CDR2 FQGTGA. This clonotype originated in a woman aged 18-29 years in good health and CMV-seropositive. Sequenced material: PBMCs. The chain carries TRBV7-3 and TRBJ2-1; 8 bases line up with TRBD2. The CDR3 protein is CASSSAHGGDNEQFF. Written as DNA, the CDR3 is TGTGCCAGCAGCTCAGCCCACGGGGGGGACAATGAGCAGTTCTTC.